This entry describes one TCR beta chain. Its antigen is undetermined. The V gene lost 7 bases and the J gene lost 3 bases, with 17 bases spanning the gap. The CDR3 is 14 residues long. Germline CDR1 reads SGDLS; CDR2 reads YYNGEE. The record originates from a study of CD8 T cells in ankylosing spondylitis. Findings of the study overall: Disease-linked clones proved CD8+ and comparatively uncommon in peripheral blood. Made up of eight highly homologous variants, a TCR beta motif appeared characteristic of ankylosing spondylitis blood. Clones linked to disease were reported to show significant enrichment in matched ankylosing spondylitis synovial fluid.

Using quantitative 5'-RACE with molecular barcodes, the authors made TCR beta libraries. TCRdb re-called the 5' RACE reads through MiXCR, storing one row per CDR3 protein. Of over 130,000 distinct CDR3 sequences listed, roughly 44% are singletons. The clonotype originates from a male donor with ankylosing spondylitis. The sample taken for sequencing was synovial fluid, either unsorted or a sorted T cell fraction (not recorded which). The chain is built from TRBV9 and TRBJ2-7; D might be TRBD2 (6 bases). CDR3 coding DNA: TGTGCCAGCGCAACGGGCGGGGACCTCTACGAGCAGTACTTC. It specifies CASATGGDLYEQYF.